This is a list of T cell receptor beta chains from one sample in a study of long-term antiretroviral therapy in people with HIV. Some clones are missing from TCRdb's copy, which holds only in-frame ones; the method was immunoSEQ multiplex PCR. This sample has 25,000 to 30,000 clones, with 65% to 85% found just once. Source: unsorted PBMCs, taken 0.4 years after starting antiretroviral therapy. The receptors derive from a man between 18 and 29 years old with HIV. Each CDR3 is given without its conserved first and last residue. A D gene is named only where the DNA matches it firmly.

d_gene: .
j_gene: TRBJ1-1
v_gene: TRBV28
CDR3aa: ASSLLGRDTEAF

d_gene: .
j_gene: TRBJ1-5
v_gene: TRBV11-2
CDR3aa: ASSLVGFGQPQH

d_gene: .
j_gene: TRBJ2-1
v_gene: TRBV27
CDR3aa: ASSLSSTNEQF

d_gene: .
j_gene: TRBJ2-2
v_gene: TRBV5-1
CDR3aa: ASSLSQVNTGELF

d_gene: .
j_gene: TRBJ2-1
v_gene: TRBV11-3
CDR3aa: ASSLRRSSNEQF

d_gene: TRBD2
j_gene: TRBJ2-2
v_gene: TRBV7-9
CDR3aa: ATLRLAGGVGELF

d_gene: TRBD1
j_gene: TRBJ2-1
v_gene: TRBV13
CDR3aa: ASSWSGTGAYNEQF

d_gene: TRBD1
j_gene: TRBJ1-1
v_gene: TRBV12-5
CDR3aa: ASGLGLTRDSQNTEAF

d_gene: TRBD1
j_gene: TRBJ2-7
v_gene: TRBV2
CDR3aa: ASSGTGRLDKQY

d_gene: .
j_gene: TRBJ2-2
v_gene: TRBV27
CDR3aa: ASSHEGGGTGELF